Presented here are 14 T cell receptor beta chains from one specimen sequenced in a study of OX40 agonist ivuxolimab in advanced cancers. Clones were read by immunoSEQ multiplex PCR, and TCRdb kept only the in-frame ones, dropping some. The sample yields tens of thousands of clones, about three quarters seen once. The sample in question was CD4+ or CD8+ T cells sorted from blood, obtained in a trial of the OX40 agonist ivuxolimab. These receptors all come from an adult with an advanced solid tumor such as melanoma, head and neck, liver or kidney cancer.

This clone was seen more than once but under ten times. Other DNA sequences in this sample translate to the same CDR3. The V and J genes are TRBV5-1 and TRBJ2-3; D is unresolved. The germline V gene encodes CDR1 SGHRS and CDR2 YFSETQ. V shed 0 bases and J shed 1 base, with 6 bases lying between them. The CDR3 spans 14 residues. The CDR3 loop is CASSLASGTDTQYF. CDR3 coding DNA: TGCGCCAGCAGCTTGGCCAGTGGCACAGATACGCAGTATTTT.

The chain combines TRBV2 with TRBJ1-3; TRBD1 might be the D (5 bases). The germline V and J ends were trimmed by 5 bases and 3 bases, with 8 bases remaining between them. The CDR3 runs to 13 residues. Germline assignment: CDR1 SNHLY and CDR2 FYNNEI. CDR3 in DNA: TGTGCCAGCAGTCCAGGGATTGGAAACACCATATATTTT. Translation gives CASSPGIGNTIYF.

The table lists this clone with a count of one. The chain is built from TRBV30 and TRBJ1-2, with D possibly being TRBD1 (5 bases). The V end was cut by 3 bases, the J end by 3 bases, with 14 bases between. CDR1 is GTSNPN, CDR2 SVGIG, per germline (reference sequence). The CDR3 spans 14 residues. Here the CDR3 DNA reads TGTGCCTGGAGGACCCCGGGGGTCCACTATGGCTACACCTTC. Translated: CAWRTPGVHYGYTF.

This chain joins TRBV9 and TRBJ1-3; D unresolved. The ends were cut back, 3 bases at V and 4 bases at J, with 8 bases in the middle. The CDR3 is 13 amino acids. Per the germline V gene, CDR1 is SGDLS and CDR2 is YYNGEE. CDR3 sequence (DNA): TGTGCCAGCAGCGCGGGGAGAGGAAACACCATATATTTT. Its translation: CASSAGRGNTIYF.

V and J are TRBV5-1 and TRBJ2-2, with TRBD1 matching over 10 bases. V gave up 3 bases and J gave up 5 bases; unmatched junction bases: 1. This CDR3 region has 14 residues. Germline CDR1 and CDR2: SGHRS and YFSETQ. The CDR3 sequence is CASSWGQGTGELFF. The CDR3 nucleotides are TGCGCCAGCAGCTGGGGACAGGGGACCGGGGAGCTGTTTTTT.

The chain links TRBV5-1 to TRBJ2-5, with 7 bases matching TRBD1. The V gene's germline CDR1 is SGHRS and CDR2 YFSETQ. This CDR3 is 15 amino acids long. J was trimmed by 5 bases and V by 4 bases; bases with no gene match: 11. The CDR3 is CASSVTGRAGETQYF. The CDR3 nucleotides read TGCGCCAGCAGCGTGACAGGGCGTGCTGGGGAGACCCAGTACTTC.

For the CDR3, the DNA is TGTGCCAGCACCAAACAGGGGGCAAACGAGCAGTACTTC. It yields the protein CASTKQGANEQYF. The chain recombines TRBV5-6 with TRBJ2-7, with TRBD1 matching 9 bases. The germline V gene encodes CDR1 SGHDT and CDR2 YYEEEE. This CDR3 is built from 13 residues. Unmatched junction bases numbered 6, after V lost 6 bases and J lost 5 bases.

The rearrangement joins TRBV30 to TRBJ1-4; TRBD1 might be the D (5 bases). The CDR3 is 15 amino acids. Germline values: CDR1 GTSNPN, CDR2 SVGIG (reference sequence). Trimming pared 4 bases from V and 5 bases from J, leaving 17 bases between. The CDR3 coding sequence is TGTGCCTGGACCGACGCCGGACAAGCAAATGAAAAACTGTTTTTT. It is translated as CAWTDAGQANEKLFF.

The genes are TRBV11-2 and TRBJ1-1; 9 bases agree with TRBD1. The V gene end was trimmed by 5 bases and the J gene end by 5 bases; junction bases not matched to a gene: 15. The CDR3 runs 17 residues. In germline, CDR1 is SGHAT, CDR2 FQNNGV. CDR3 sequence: CASSLRTPGQGMTEAFF. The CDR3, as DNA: TGTGCCAGCAGCCTAAGAACTCCGGGACAGGGTATGACTGAAGCTTTCTTT.

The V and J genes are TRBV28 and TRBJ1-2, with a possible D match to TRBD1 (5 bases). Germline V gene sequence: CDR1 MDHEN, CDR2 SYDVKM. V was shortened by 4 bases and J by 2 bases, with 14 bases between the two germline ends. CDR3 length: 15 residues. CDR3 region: CASSSLRAGNYGYTF. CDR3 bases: TGTGCCAGCAGTTCACTCAGGGCTGGGAACTATGGCTACACCTTC.

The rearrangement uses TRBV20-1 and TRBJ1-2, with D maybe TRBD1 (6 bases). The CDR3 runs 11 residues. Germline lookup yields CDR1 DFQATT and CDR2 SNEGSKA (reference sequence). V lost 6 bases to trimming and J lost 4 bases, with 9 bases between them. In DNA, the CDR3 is TGCAGTGCCCCAGGGGTCTATGGCTACACCTTC. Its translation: CSAPGVYGYTF.

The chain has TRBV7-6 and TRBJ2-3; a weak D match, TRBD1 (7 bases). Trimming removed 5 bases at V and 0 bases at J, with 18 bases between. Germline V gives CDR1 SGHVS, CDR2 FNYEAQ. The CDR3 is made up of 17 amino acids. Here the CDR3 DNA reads TGTGCCAGCAGCCTTAACCCCAGGGGGGCTAGCACAGATACGCAGTATTTT. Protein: CASSLNPRGASTDTQYF. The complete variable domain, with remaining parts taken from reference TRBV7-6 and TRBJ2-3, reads GAGVSQSPRYKVTKRGQDVALRCDPISGHVSLYWYRQALGQGPEFLTYFNYEAQQDKSGLPNDRFSAERPEGSISTLTIQRTEQRDSAMYRCASSLNPRGASTDTQYFGPGTRLTVL.

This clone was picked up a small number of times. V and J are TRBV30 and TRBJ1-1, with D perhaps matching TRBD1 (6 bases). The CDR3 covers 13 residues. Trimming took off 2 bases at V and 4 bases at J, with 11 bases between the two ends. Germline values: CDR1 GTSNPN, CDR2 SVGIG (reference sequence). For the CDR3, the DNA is TGTGCCTGGAGTCAGGGGCAGGGCACTGAAGCTTTCTTT. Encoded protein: CAWSQGQGTEAFF.

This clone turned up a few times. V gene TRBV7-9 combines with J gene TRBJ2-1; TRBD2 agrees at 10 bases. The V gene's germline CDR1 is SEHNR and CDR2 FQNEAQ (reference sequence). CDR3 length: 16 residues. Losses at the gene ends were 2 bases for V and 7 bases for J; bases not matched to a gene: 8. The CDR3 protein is CASSLRSGGLGNEQFF. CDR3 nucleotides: TGTGCCAGCAGCTTACGTAGCGGGGGGCTTGGGAATGAGCAGTTCTTC.